These T cell receptor beta chains were read from a single sample in a study of blood T cell repertoires in COVID-19. Clones were sequenced by immunoSEQ multiplex PCR, and TCRdb holds only the in-frame ones, with some missing. The repertoire holds 130,000 to 150,000 clones, with about 79% as singletons. The sequenced sample was peripheral blood. Receptor source: a woman aged 80 or over with acute or convalescent COVID-19. CDR3s include the opening cysteine and the closing phenylalanine or tryptophan. The order of the fields is clone size, D gene, J gene, V gene, CDR3 DNA, CDR3 protein. A D gene is named only where the DNA matches it firmly. Clone sizes are given selectively: once, few, many, or a class where the clone is expanded.

.	TRBD1	TRBJ1-5	TRBV5-4	TGTGCCAGCAGCTCGGACAGGGGCAATCAGCCCCAGCATTTT	CASSSDRGNQPQHF
.	.	TRBJ2-1	TRBV6-6	TGTGCCAGCAGTTACGCCCAGGGCTGGGATGAGCAGTTCTTC	CASSYAQGWDEQFF
.	.	TRBJ2-1	TRBV5-4	TGTGCCAGCAGCTCCCCCGGGATTGTAACCGGTGAGCAGTTCTTC	CASSSPGIVTGEQFF
.	TRBD1	TRBJ2-1	TRBV5-1	TGCGCCAGCAGCCAAGAACAGGGGCCATCCTACAATGAGCAGTTCTTC	CASSQEQGPSYNEQFF
once	.	TRBJ1-2	TRBV9	TGTGCCAGCAGAGGCAGGGCCAACTATGGCTACACCTTC	CASRGRANYGYTF
.	.	TRBJ2-1	TRBV19	TGTGCCAGTACCCGGGCTAGCCGCTCCTACAATGAGCAGTTCTTC	CASTRASRSYNEQFF
.	TRBD1	TRBJ1-6	TRBV10-3	TGTGCCATCAGGGACAGGGAATCACCCCTCCACTTT	CAIRDRESPLHF
once	.	TRBJ1-1	TRBV7-2	TGTGCCAGCAGCTTAGCGGCACTATGGGCAGGGTCGAGGACTGAAGCTTTCTTT	CASSLAALWAGSRTEAFF
.	TRBD1	TRBJ1-6	TRBV27	TGTGCCAGCAGTTTACGGACAGGGGGCCGGTCACCCCTCCACTTT	CASSLRTGGRSPLHF
.	.	TRBJ1-2	TRBV12-3/TRBV12-4	TGTGCCAGCAGTTTTTCGGGTGCTATTGGCTACACCTTC	CASSFSGAIGYTF
.	.	TRBJ1-1	TRBV3-1/TRBV3-2	TGTGCCAGCACCTTAGAACCCTCGAACACTGAAGCTTTCTTT	CASTLEPSNTEAFF
once	.	TRBJ1-1	TRBV18	TGTGCCAGCTCACCCGGCTTGGGCAGGTCGAACACTGAAGCTTTCTTT	CASSPGLGRSNTEAFF
.	TRBD1	TRBJ1-1	TRBV12-3/TRBV12-4	TGTGCCAGCAGTTTCAGGGGGGTGGCTGAAGCTTTCTTT	CASSFRGVAEAFF
.	TRBD1	TRBJ1-5	TRBV7-9	TGTGCCAGCAGCTTAACAGGGGGAAATCAGCCCCAGCATTTT	CASSLTGGNQPQHF
.	TRBD2	TRBJ2-1	TRBV2	TGTGCCAGCAGGGCGACTAGCGGGGAGTACAATGAGCAGTTCTTC	CASRATSGEYNEQFF
.	.	TRBJ1-1	TRBV7-6	TGTGCCAGCAGCTTAGCGCTGGGCCTTGCCTTGGGAGCTTTCTTT	CASSLALGLALGAFF
.	TRBD2	TRBJ2-5	TRBV6-1	TGTGCCAGCAGTGAAGGAGCGGGGGCCCACGGGGAGACCCAGTACTTC	CASSEGAGAHGETQYF
.	.	TRBJ1-1	TRBV6-5	TGTGCCAGCAGTTCGCGCCCGGGGAGGGTTAACACTGAAGCTTTCTTT	CASSSRPGRVNTEAFF
.	.	TRBJ1-4	TRBV6-5	TGTGCCAGCAGTTACAGTGGGGTGGCGGGTGAAAAACTGTTTTTT	CASSYSGVAGEKLFF
.	.	TRBJ1-2	TRBV7-9	TGTGCCAGCAGCTTAGCGACAGCGGGGTCCGGCTACACCTTC	CASSLATAGSGYTF
few	.	TRBJ1-5	TRBV7-2	TGTGCCAGCAGCTTAGCAGGGAGCCAGCCCCAGCATTTT	CASSLAGSQPQHF
once	.	TRBJ2-7	TRBV3-1/TRBV3-2	TGTGCCAGCAGCCGGGACTACAGGGGGTCCTACGAGCAGTACTTC	CASSRDYRGSYEQYF
.	.	TRBJ2-7	TRBV3-1/TRBV3-2	TGTGCCAGCAGCCAAGTACGACCCGACTCCGGGGAGCAGTACTTC	CASSQVRPDSGEQYF
.	TRBD1	TRBJ2-2	TRBV19	TGTGCCAGTGCCGACAGGGGTCGCGGGGAGCTGTTTTTT	CASADRGRGELFF
.	TRBD1	TRBJ1-4	TRBV30	TGTGCCTGGAGGGACAGGGGAGGAAATGAAAAACTGTTTTTT	CAWRDRGGNEKLFF
.	.	TRBJ1-2	TRBV7-6	TGTGCCAGCAGCCTGGGCACCGGTCGGTCGGGGGGCTACACCTTC	CASSLGTGRSGGYTF
.	TRBD2	TRBJ2-3	TRBV7-7	TGTGCCAGCAGCCCGATCGCTAGCGGGGGGTTAGATACGCAGTATTTT	CASSPIASGGLDTQYF
.	TRBD2	TRBJ2-1	TRBV9	TGTGCCAGCAGCGTAGCTACGGGACTAGCGGGGGAGTACAATGAGCAGTTCTTC	CASSVATGLAGEYNEQFF
.	TRBD1	TRBJ1-1	TRBV9	TGTGCCAGCAGCGTTCTCGGGACAGAAAACACTGAAGCTTTCTTT	CASSVLGTENTEAFF
.	.	TRBJ2-3	TRBV18	TGTGCCAGCTCACCGCAGGGGACAGATACGCAGTATTTT	CASSPQGTDTQYF
.	.	TRBJ1-2	TRBV7-2	TGTGCCAGCAGCCCAAGCAACTATGGCTACACCTTC	CASSPSNYGYTF
.	.	TRBJ1-1	TRBV3-1/TRBV3-2	TGTGCCAGCAGCCCCCCGGAACAGTCTGAAGCTTTCTTT	CASSPPEQSEAFF
.	.	TRBJ2-1	TRBV27	TGTGCCAGCAGGCGGGGGACACAGGTTTACAATGAGCAGTTCTTC	CASRRGTQVYNEQFF
once	TRBD1	TRBJ1-1	TRBV5-1	TGCGCCAGCAGCGGGACGGGACAGGGGGAATCGGCTTTCTTT	CASSGTGQGESAFF
.	TRBD1	TRBJ1-1	TRBV6-5	TGTGCCAGCAGTCTACAGGGGGCTAAAATTGAAGCTTTCTTT	CASSLQGAKIEAFF
.	.	TRBJ2-4	TRBV4-1	TGCGCCAGCAGCCAGGCGGGGACGCTAGCCAAAAACATTCAGTACTTC	CASSQAGTLAKNIQYF
few	.	TRBJ2-1	TRBV7-2	TGTGCCAGCAGCGCGGGCCCGGGGAGGAGGGATGAGCAGTTCTTC	CASSAGPGRRDEQFF
.	.	TRBJ1-3	TRBV27	TGTGCCAGCAGCCGCGGGGGCAGCTCTGGAAACACCATATATTTT	CASSRGGSSGNTIYF
once	.	TRBJ1-2	TRBV11-3	TGTGCCAGCAGCCTTCCATTTATGCGGACAGCTAACTATGGCTACACCTTC	CASSLPFMRTANYGYTF
.	TRBD1	TRBJ1-2	TRBV5-6	TGTGCCAGCAGCTTGGATTTACAGGGGCGAGGCTATGGCTACACCTTC	CASSLDLQGRGYGYTF
.	.	TRBJ1-2	TRBV9	TGTGCCAGTCGGGTGGGTGTTGCAGGAGGTGGCTACACCTTC	CASRVGVAGGGYTF
.	.	TRBJ1-1	TRBV6-2/TRBV6-3	TGTGCCAGCATCCCGGAAGAGGCCCGGGGAGCTTTCTTT	CASIPEEARGAFF
.	.	TRBJ2-1	TRBV7-2	TGTGCCAGCAGCTTGGACTTGGATGAGCAGTTCTTC	CASSLDLDEQFF
.	TRBD1	TRBJ2-2	TRBV5-1	TGCGCCAGCAGCTCCTCGACAGGGGCGAACACCGGGGAGCTGTTTTTT	CASSSSTGANTGELFF
.	TRBD1	TRBJ2-3	TRBV9	TGTGCCAGCAGCGGAGGGACAGCAAGCACAGATACGCAGTATTTT	CASSGGTASTDTQYF